Here is one T cell receptor beta chain with its context. The method was immunoSEQ multiplex PCR; TCRdb's version includes in-frame clones alone and lacks a portion of them. The sample holds 350,000 to 500,000 clones, about 90% seen once. The data are from a study of Ad26.COV2.S vaccination and SARS-CoV-2 variants. Overall study: Intramuscular Ad26.COV2.S doses were given once or twice, 56 days apart.

Specified treatment: over 15 received Ad26.COV2.S at low or high dose, single or two shots; several received placebo; per-sample allocation not given. The samples date from day 63 after the first vaccine or placebo injection. Recruitment in Boston yielded a donor of adult age, 18-55 years. The administered vaccine (an Ad26 vector) expressed Wuhan-strain SARS-CoV-2 spike. This CDR3 spans 14 amino acids. Germline CDR1 is MNHEY and CDR2 is SVGEGT. The ends were cut back, 6 bases at V and 0 bases at J, with 12 bases in the middle. The sequences come from peripheral blood, collected in a trial of Ad26.COV2.S vaccine versus placebo. The TCR was taken from a person between 18 and 65 years old who received the Ad26.COV2.S COVID-19 vaccine or a placebo. This chain uses TRBV6-2 or TRBV6-3 with TRBJ2-7; D not certain. This CDR3 reads CASSKWANSYEQYF. The CDR3 nucleotides are TGTGCCAGCAGCAAATGGGCCAACTCCTACGAGCAGTACTTC.